Listed below are T cell receptor beta chains from one sample, sequenced in a study of T cell responses to AZD1222 COVID-19 vaccine. The protocol was immunoSEQ multiplex PCR, while the TCRdb copy is restricted to in-frame clones and leaves out a portion. Here the sample spans about 180,000 clones, about 86% being singletons. The sequenced sample was peripheral blood, obtained on day 0 of AZD1222 vaccination. These receptors came from an adult in good health. CDR3s include the opening cysteine and the closing phenylalanine or tryptophan. Each record gives: V gene, J gene, D gene, clone size, CDR3 DNA, CDR3 protein. The D gene is left open where the match is weak. For some rows the clone size is stated as once, few or many, or as a class when expanded; others skip it.

TRBV7-6,TRBJ2-3,TRBD2,-,TGTGCCAGCAGCCCCCCCCGCGGACTAGCGGTTAGGACGCAGTATTTT,CASSPPRGLAVRTQYF
TRBV28,TRBJ1-5,TRBD1,-,TGTGCCAGCAACCGGGACAGATCCTATAGCAATCAGCCCCAGCATTTT,CASNRDRSYSNQPQHF
TRBV27,TRBJ2-7,TRBD1,-,TGTGCCAGCTACTCCCGGGACAGGGGGGACGAGCAGTACTTC,CASYSRDRGDEQYF
TRBV12-3/TRBV12-4,TRBJ1-1,-,-,TGTGCCAGCAGCTTATCGCGCTCTGAAGCTTTCTTT,CASSLSRSEAFF
TRBV15,TRBJ1-2,-,-,TGTGCCACCAGCAGAGATTTGGGAGAGGTCGGAATTAACTATGGCTACACCTTC,CATSRDLGEVGINYGYTF
TRBV3-1/TRBV3-2,TRBJ1-6,-,-,TGTGCCAACCCCGGGGCGAGGCGAGGGTTTTGTAATTCACCCCTCCACTTT,CANPGARRGFCNSPLHF
TRBV28,TRBJ2-3,-,-,TGTGCCAGCAGTTTAGAAACCCAGCCATTCACAGATACGCAGTATTTT,CASSLETQPFTDTQYF
TRBV11-2,TRBJ2-3,-,-,TGTGCCAGCAGCCAGGAGGGGAGGTCCGGCTATACGCAGTATTTT,CASSQEGRSGYTQYF
TRBV3-1/TRBV3-2,TRBJ1-3,TRBD1,-,TGTGCCAGCAGCCTCCGGACAGGGATGGAAAACACCATATATTTT,CASSLRTGMENTIYF
TRBV30,TRBJ1-5,-,-,TGTGCCTGGAGTGTACGGAGGCAACAGCCCCAGCATTTT,CAWSVRRQQPQHF
TRBV19,TRBJ2-7,-,-,TGTGCCAGTAGTATTAAGCCTTCAGGCGAGCAGTACTTC,CASSIKPSGEQYF
TRBV7-3,TRBJ2-7,-,-,TGTGCCAGCAGCCAGCAGGGGGGACCCTACGAGCAGTACTTC,CASSQQGGPYEQYF
TRBV10-3,TRBJ2-2,-,-,TGTGCCATCAGTGAGGGGACCTCGGGGACCGGGGAGCTGTTTTTT,CAISEGTSGTGELFF
TRBV6-5,TRBJ2-2,-,-,TGTGCCAGCTCCGTGGGGGGGGCTGTCACCGGGGAGCTGTTTTTT,CASSVGGAVTGELFF
TRBV9,TRBJ2-1,TRBD2,-,TGTGCCAGCAGCCGCCCTCTGAGCGGGGAGAATGAGCAGTTCTTC,CASSRPLSGENEQFF
TRBV11-2,TRBJ2-7,TRBD1,-,TGTGCCAGCAGCTTAGGGACAGGGCCCTACGAGCAGTACTTC,CASSLGTGPYEQYF
TRBV4-2,TRBJ1-5,-,-,TGTGCCAGCAGCCAAGACGTGACAACGGGCAGGAATCAGCCCCAGCATTTT,CASSQDVTTGRNQPQHF
TRBV7-2,TRBJ2-4,-,once,TGTGCCAGCAGCTTAGACCCCGTTGAAAACATTCAGTACTTC,CASSLDPVENIQYF
TRBV19,TRBJ1-1,TRBD1,-,TGTGCCAGTAGGGGGACAGGGATAAACACTGAAGCTTTCTTT,CASRGTGINTEAFF
TRBV15,TRBJ2-1,TRBD2,-,TGTGCCACCAGCCCTGTGCCGGGACTAGCGGGGGGGCCGAACTACAATGAGCAGTTCTTC,CATSPVPGLAGGPNYNEQFF
TRBV5-1,TRBJ1-5,-,-,TGCGCCAGCAGCTTTGATGGCCAGCCAAATCAGCCCCAGCATTTT,CASSFDGQPNQPQHF
TRBV27,TRBJ1-4,TRBD1,-,TGTGCCAGCAGTTCAGGGACAGGCCAACTGTTTTTT,CASSSGTGQLFF
TRBV19,TRBJ2-1,TRBD2,-,TGTGCCAGTAGTATACTAGCGGGAGGGCGGGGTGAGCAGTTCTTC,CASSILAGGRGEQFF
TRBV28,TRBJ1-3,-,-,TGTGCCAGCAGTCTCTCTGGAAACACCATATATTTT,CASSLSGNTIYF